The 18 T cell receptor beta chains in this list originate from one sample, sequenced in a study of blood T cell repertoires in COVID-19. Libraries were prepared by immunoSEQ multiplex PCR; TCRdb keeps only in-frame clonotypes and omits some of them. In the table there are about 180,000 clones, approximately 83% of which are singletons. Material for sequencing was peripheral blood. These TCRs come from a man in his sixties with acute or convalescent COVID-19.

This clone appeared a single time. The J gene is TRBJ1-2, the V gene TRBV19, with 12 bases matching TRBD1. Germline lookup yields CDR1 LNHDA and CDR2 SQIVND (reference sequence). V shed 5 bases, J shed 8 bases, and the junction held 12 bases outside the gene matches. CDR3 size: 16 residues. The CDR3 DNA reads as TGTGCCAGTAGTCCCGGGACAGGGGGCGCAGGGAAAGGCTACACCTTC. Its protein is CASSPGTGGAGKGYTF.

The chain joins TRBV7-3 to TRBJ2-7; TRBD2 agrees at 14 bases. The CDR3 extends over 20 amino acids. Germline lookup yields CDR1 SGHTA and CDR2 FQGTGA. V was clipped by 1 base and J by 6 bases; unmatched bases: 17. Here the CDR3 DNA reads TGTGCCAGCAGCTTAAGTCAGTGGGAGACGGGACTAGCGGGAGCGACCGAGCAGTACTTC. Residues: CASSLSQWETGLAGATEQYF.

CDR3 in amino acids: CASMEQGGNQPQHF. As DNA, the CDR3 is TGTGCCAGCATGGAACAGGGGGGCAATCAGCCCCAGCATTTT. V is TRBV28 and J is TRBJ1-5; 8 bases match TRBD1. Per the germline V gene, CDR1 is MDHEN and CDR2 is SYDVKM. Trimming took 7 bases from V and 2 from J; bases not matched to a gene: 4. The CDR3 has 14 residues.

Comments on this clone: The same CDR3 is also encoded by other DNA sequences in this sample. The V gene is TRBV5-1, the J gene TRBJ2-2; TRBD2 matches 10 bases. Germline V gives CDR1 SGHRS, CDR2 YFSETQ. Losses at the gene ends were 3 bases for V and 1 base for J; bases not matched to a gene: 3. The CDR3 has 16 amino acids. CDR3 coding DNA: TGCGCCAGCAGCTCTGGACTAGCGGTGAACACCGGGGAGCTGTTTTTT. Protein: CASSSGLAVNTGELFF.

The chain couples TRBV30 to TRBJ1-3; D call uncertain. The CDR3 consists of 13 residues. Germline V CDR1 and CDR2: GTSNPN, SVGIG (reference sequence). Trimming took 4 bases from V and 5 from J, leaving 12 bases between them. CDR3 in amino acids: CAWTPGVRNTIYF. In nucleotides, the CDR3 is TGTGCCTGGACCCCCGGGGTGAGAAACACCATATATTTT.

This clone was observed a handful of times. The rearrangement links TRBV28 to TRBJ1-1; D unclear. The V gene's germline CDR1 is MDHEN and CDR2 SYDVKM. V dropped 2 bases and J dropped 4 bases, with 14 bases sitting between them. The CDR3 is made up of 15 amino acids. CDR3 nucleotide sequence: TGTGCCAGCAGTTTAAATAGTAGGCGGATCACTGAAGCTTTCTTT. It specifies CASSLNSRRITEAFF.

The CDR3 is CASSQELAGGVGGNEQFF. The CDR3 nucleotides are TGCGCCAGCAGCCAAGAACTAGCGGGGGGGGTTGGAGGCAATGAGCAGTTCTTC. The chain combines TRBV4-1 with TRBJ2-1, with 13 bases lining up with TRBD2. This CDR3 comprises 18 residues. Germline CDR1 is MGHRA and CDR2 is YSYEKL. The V gene end was trimmed by 0 bases and the J gene end by 6 bases; junction bases not matched to a gene: 8.

The chain carries TRBV7-2 and TRBJ2-1, with TRBD2 as a possible D gene (5 bases). The V end was cut by 3 bases, the J end by 2 bases, with 11 bases between. The CDR3 spans 15 residues. Germline values: CDR1 SGHTA, CDR2 FQGNSA. The DNA of the CDR3 is TGTGCCAGCAGCTTTAATAGAGGGCCCTACAATGAGCAGTTCTTC. Protein: CASSFNRGPYNEQFF.

This clone appeared once. CDR3 DNA: TGTGCCAGCAGCCAACTAGTGGGCGGCGGGGAGCTGTTTTTT. The encoded protein is CASSQLVGGGELFF. V and J are TRBV11-2 and TRBJ2-2, with D maybe TRBD2 (5 bases). V was clipped by 5 bases and J by 7 bases, with 14 bases between them. This CDR3 region has 14 residues. From germline, CDR1 is SGHAT and CDR2 FQNNGV.

The chain uses TRBV30 and TRBJ1-1; D may be TRBD1 (5 bases). Germline V gene lookup returns CDR1 GTSNPN and CDR2 SVGIG (reference sequence). There are 12 residues in the CDR3. V was shortened by 4 bases and J by 4 bases, with 10 bases between the two germline ends. CDR3 sequence: CAWTQGPTEAFF. CDR3 DNA sequence: TGTGCCTGGACGCAGGGCCCCACTGAAGCTTTCTTT.

Worth noting for this clone: Germline and junction disagree at one end, which may indicate a read error. The chain recombines TRBV18 with TRBJ1-4; D possibly corresponds to TRBD1 (5 bases). Germline V lookup: CDR1 KGHSH, CDR2 LQKENI. CDR3 length: 14 amino acids. The CDR3 is CASSPQESGEKLFF. CDR3 nucleotides: TGTGCCAGCTCTCCACAGGAAAGCGGTGAAAAACTGTTTTTT.

The gene calls are TRBV10-3 and TRBJ2-3, with TRBD2 as a possible D gene (6 bases). The V gene lost 5 bases and the J gene lost 1 base, with 22 bases spanning the gap. Germline V gives CDR1 ENHRY, CDR2 SYGVKD. This CDR3 is 18 amino acids long. In DNA form, the CDR3 reads TGTGCCATCAGTTCCCGGGACTCCGAAACCAGCCGCACAGATACGCAGTATTTT. Its protein is CAISSRDSETSRTDTQYF.

The chain links TRBV11-2 to TRBJ2-7, with D perhaps TRBD1 (5 bases). CDR3 length: 14 amino acids. The V gene lost 6 bases and the J gene lost 1 base, with 13 bases spanning the gap. Looked up from germline, CDR1 is SGHAT and CDR2 is FQNNGV. CDR3 region: CASRLTQGSYEQYF. CDR3 DNA: TGTGCCAGCAGATTAACTCAGGGTTCCTACGAGCAGTACTTC.

The chain combines TRBV6-6 with TRBJ1-5; 9 bases are shared with TRBD1. The CDR3 loop spans 14 amino acids. Per the germline V gene, CDR1 is MNHNY and CDR2 is SVGAGI (reference sequence). Losses at the gene ends were 6 bases for V and 3 bases for J; bases not matched to a gene: 3. The CDR3 DNA reads TGTGCCAGCAGCCGGGACAGGGCCAATCAGCCCCAGCATTTT. Encoded protein: CASSRDRANQPQHF.

This chain connects TRBV27 to TRBJ2-7; D might be TRBD2 (5 bases). CDR1 and CDR2 from the germline V gene are MNHEY and SMNVEV (reference sequence). The CDR3 runs 15 residues. Between the trimmed V and J ends, which lost 6 bases and 2 bases, there was a span of 17 bases. The CDR3 DNA sequence: TGTGCCAGCAGCCCGCCGGGATCTCGCCCCTACGAGCAGTACTTC. This encodes CASSPPGSRPYEQYF.

The chain has TRBV5-1 and TRBJ2-3; 10 nucleotides align to TRBD1. This CDR3 comprises 15 residues. After removal of 4 bases from V and 0 bases from J, the junction contained 2 bases not matched to a gene. The germline V gene encodes CDR1 SGHRS and CDR2 YFSETQ. The CDR3 loop is CASSQGQGSTDTQYF. The DNA of the CDR3 is TGCGCCAGCAGCCAGGGACAGGGGAGCACAGATACGCAGTATTTT.

The V call is TRBV6-5, the J call TRBJ1-5, with D perhaps matching TRBD1 (5 bases). CDR3 length: 15 residues. From germline, CDR1 is MNHEY and CDR2 SVGAGI. V was shortened by 7 bases and J by 0 bases, with 13 bases between the two germline ends. The CDR3 region is CASTTGQLSNQPQHF. In DNA, the CDR3 is TGTGCCAGCACTACTGGACAACTTAGCAATCAGCCCCAGCATTTT.

The chain joins TRBV5-1 to TRBJ1-1; D ambiguous. Germline V gene sequence: CDR1 SGHRS, CDR2 YFSETQ. The CDR3 length is 14 residues. Between the trimmed V and J ends, which lost 2 bases and 0 bases, there was a span of 8 bases. The CDR3 sequence is CASSLSGLNTEAFF. The DNA for the CDR3 is TGCGCCAGCAGCTTATCAGGTTTGAACACTGAAGCTTTCTTT. Together with reference TRBV5-1 and TRBJ1-1, the CDR3 gives the full variable domain: KAGVTQTPRYLIKTRGQQVTLSCSPISGHRSVSWYQQTPGQGLQFLFEYFSETQRNKGNFPGRFSGRQFSNSRSEMNVSTLELGDSALYLCASSLSGLNTEAFFGQGTRLTVV.